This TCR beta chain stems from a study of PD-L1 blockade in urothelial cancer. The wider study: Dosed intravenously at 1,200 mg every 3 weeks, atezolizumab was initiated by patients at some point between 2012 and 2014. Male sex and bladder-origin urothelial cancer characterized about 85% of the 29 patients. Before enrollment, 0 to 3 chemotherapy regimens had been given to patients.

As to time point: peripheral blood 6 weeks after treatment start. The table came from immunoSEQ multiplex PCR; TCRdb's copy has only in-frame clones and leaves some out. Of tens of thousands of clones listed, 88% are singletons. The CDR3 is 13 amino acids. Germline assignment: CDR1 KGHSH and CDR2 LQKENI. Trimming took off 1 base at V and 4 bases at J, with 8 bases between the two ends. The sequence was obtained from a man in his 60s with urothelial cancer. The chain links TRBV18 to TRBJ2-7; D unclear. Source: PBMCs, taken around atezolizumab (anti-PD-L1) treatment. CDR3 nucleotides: TGTGCCAGCTCACCACAACCCGGGTACGAGCAGTACTTC. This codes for CASSPQPGYEQYF.